The 21 T cell receptor beta chains listed next were all sequenced from one sample in a study of blood T cells in healthy people across ages (dated by TCRdb to between 2015 and 2017). The library relied on 5' RACE. The sequencing machine was an Illumina HiSeq 2500. A second PCR of about 6 to 11 cycles was performed with a sample-barcoded 5' primer and a J-beta primer mix. TCRdb trimmed the raw reads at Q25, called clones with MiXCR and kept productive beta chains. One record per CDR3 amino acid sequence lists the most common genes and DNA. The sample table holds roughly 1,700,000 distinct CDR3 sequences, of which 28% were seen once. In total, the top ten clones hold 7.7% of the sample. The material sequenced was blood. The receptors derive from a woman aged 25-40 years in good health.

V and J are TRBV18 and TRBJ2-7, with a tentative D call TRBD1 (5 bases). The CDR3 consists of 13 residues. Germline CDR1 is KGHSH and CDR2 is LQKENI. Trimming stripped 2 bases from V and 5 bases from J, with 10 bases between. CDR3 sequence (DNA): TGTGCCAGCTCACCATCTCCAGGGCACGAGCAGTACTTC. Amino acid sequence: CASSPSPGHEQYF. The whole variable domain, remainder taken from reference TRBV18 and TRBJ2-7, is NAGVMQNPRHLVRRRGQEARLRCSPMKGHSHVYWYRQLPEEGLKFMVYLQKENIIDESGMPKERFSAEFPKEGPSILRIQQVVRGDSAAYFCASSPSPGHEQYFGPGTRLTVT.

Worth noting for this clonotype: The junction differs from germline at one of its ends, possibly a read error. For the CDR3, the DNA is TGCAGCGTTGAAGATCCCTGGCGGAGTAGGCCAGATACGCTGTATTTT. This gives the protein CSVEDPWRSRPDTLYF. The V and J genes are TRBV29-1 and TRBJ2-3, with unresolved D. Germline V gene lookup returns CDR1 SQVTM and CDR2 ANQGSEA. The CDR3 loop spans 16 amino acids.

V is TRBV18 and J is TRBJ1-4; D gene uncertain. The germline V gene encodes CDR1 KGHSH and CDR2 LQKENI. V lost 2 bases to trimming and J lost 6 bases, with 4 bases between them. The CDR3 has 12 amino acids. In nucleotides, the CDR3 is TGTGCCAGCTCACCAATAGATGAAAAACTGTTTTTT. Its protein is CASSPIDEKLFF.

This clonotype was recorded a few times. The V and J genes are TRBV7-4 and TRBJ1-1; TRBD1 might be the D (5 bases). CDR3 size: 14 residues. The germline gives CDR1 SGHVT, CDR2 SQSDAQ. Trimming pared 5 bases from V and 1 base from J, leaving 11 bases between. CDR3 amino acids: CASSPWDRNTEAFF. Here the CDR3 DNA reads TGTGCCAGCAGCCCGTGGGACCGGAACACTGAAGCTTTCTTT. Filled out from reference TRBV7-4 and TRBJ1-1, the complete variable domain reads GAGVSQSPRYKVAKRGRDVALRCDSISGHVTLYWYRQTLGQGSEVLTYSQSDAQRDKSGRPSGRFSAERPERSVSTLKIQRTEQGDSAVYLCASSPWDRNTEAFFGQGTRLTVV.

The J gene is TRBJ1-2, the V gene TRBV10-3; D call uncertain. Germline CDR1 and CDR2: ENHRY and SYGVKD. V dropped 0 bases and J dropped 0 bases, with 5 bases sitting between them. The CDR3 runs to 14 residues. CDR3 loop: CAISESKSNYGYTF. The CDR3 DNA reads TGTGCCATCAGTGAGTCGAAGTCTAACTATGGCTACACCTTC.

Points on this clonotype: The junction does not match germline at one end; this may be a read error. V usage is TRBV20-1 and J usage is TRBJ2-7, with D possibly matching TRBD2 (6 bases). The CDR3 length is 15 residues. The germline gives CDR1 DFQATT, CDR2 SNEGSKA (reference sequence). CDR3 DNA: TGCAGTACTAGAGATTGGTCCGGGAGAACGGGAGTGCAGTACTTC. It specifies CSTRDWSGRTGVQYF.

CDR3 protein: CASSPQGTGARYTF. The CDR3 DNA is TGTGCCAGCAGCCCCCAGGGGACAGGGGCCCGCTACACCTTC. The chain couples TRBV12-3 or TRBV12-4 to TRBJ1-2; 10 nucleotides agree with TRBD1. The CDR3 consists of 14 residues. The ends lost 6 bases at V and 9 bases at J; junction bases unmatched: 10.

This chain connects TRBV7-9 to TRBJ2-5; D is possibly TRBD2 (5 bases). This CDR3 has 14 residues. Trimming took 5 bases from V and 0 from J, leaving 10 bases between them. In germline, CDR1 is SEHNR, CDR2 FQNEAQ (reference sequence). CDR3 protein: CASSQDLYQETQYF. CDR3 bases: TGTGCCAGCAGCCAGGACTTGTACCAAGAGACCCAGTACTTC.

This clonotype was found a few times. This chain joins TRBV12-3 or TRBV12-4 and TRBJ2-1; no definite D call. The J call may be incorrect, as the DNA end agrees better with TRBJ2-7. This CDR3 is 15 amino acids long. In DNA, the CDR3 is TGTGCCAGCAGCCCCCCCACTGGTAAGGCCAATGAGCAGTACTTC. The encoded protein is CASSPPTGKANEQYF.

The V call is TRBV6-5, the J call TRBJ2-5; D remains ambiguous. Germline CDR1 MNHEY, CDR2 SVGAGI. The V end lost 6 bases, the J end lost 7 bases, and 21 bases lay between the germline ends. The CDR3 runs to 15 residues. CDR3 nucleotides: TGTGCCAGCAGCGAGACCGAGACCGAACCGGGGACCCAGTACTTC. This codes for CASSETETEPGTQYF.

The rearrangement links TRBV18 to TRBJ1-1; D is ambiguous. This CDR3 comprises 14 residues. Germline V CDR1 and CDR2: KGHSH, LQKENI. V dropped 3 bases and J dropped 1 base, with 9 bases sitting between them. This CDR3 reads CASSPRLGNTEAFF. For the CDR3, the DNA is TGTGCCAGCTCACCCCGATTGGGGAACACTGAAGCTTTCTTT.

The chain combines TRBV6-1 with TRBJ2-5; 8 positions match TRBD1. The J call may be faulty, since TRBJ2-7 better matches the DNA end. There are 15 residues in the CDR3. Germline CDR1 MNHNS, CDR2 SASEGT. The CDR3 nucleotides are TGTGCCAGCAGTACAAATGCCGGGACAGGCTACGAGCAGTACTTC. Translation: CASSTNAGTGYEQYF.

This clonotype has more than one count but fewer than ten. The chain links TRBV7-9 to TRBJ1-2; D may be TRBD1 (6 bases). The length of the CDR3 is 12 residues. V was trimmed by 1 base and J by 8 bases, leaving 8 bases between them. The germline CDR1 and CDR2 sequences are SEHNR and FQNEAQ (reference sequence). The CDR3 loop is CASSLGTAGYTF. The CDR3 DNA is TGTGCCAGCAGCTTAGGGACAGCCGGCTACACCTTC.

About this clonotype itself: Germline is not matched at one junction end, which may reflect a read error. The genes are TRBV6-1 and TRBJ2-1; TRBD1 matches at 8 bases. Germline CDR1 and CDR2: MNHNS and SASEGT. This CDR3 is 14 amino acids long. CDR3 DNA: TGTGCCAGCACTCCGACAGGGGTTTACAATGTGCAGTTCTTC. Translating it yields CASTPTGVYNVQFF.

This chain joins TRBV14 and TRBJ2-3; 7 bases are a match to TRBD1. This CDR3 is built from 14 residues. J was trimmed by 4 bases and V by 6 bases; bases with no gene match: 7. The germline V gene has CDR1 SGHDN and CDR2 FVKESK. CDR3 DNA sequence: TGTGCCAGCAGACTGCACAGGGGAGCAGATACGCAGTATTTT. This gives the protein CASRLHRGADTQYF.

The chain has TRBV20-1 and TRBJ2-3, with no clear D. V was cut by 0 bases and J by 0 bases, with 13 bases left in between. The CDR3 sequence is 16 residues long. The germline V gene encodes CDR1 DFQATT and CDR2 SNEGSKA (reference sequence). The CDR3 nucleotides read TGCAGTGCTAGAGATAGGCGGAGCGCTAGCACAGATACGCAGTATTTT. Translation gives CSARDRRSASTDTQYF.

This clonotype has ten or more counts. This chain connects TRBV10-1 to TRBJ2-7; 7 nucleotides line up with TRBD1. The germline CDR1 and CDR2 sequences are WNHNN and SYGVQD (reference sequence). Losses at the gene ends were 0 bases for V and 3 bases for J; bases not matched to a gene: 5. The CDR3 runs to 15 residues. The CDR3 DNA reads TGCGCCAGCAGTGAGTCTTCTGCAGGGGGCTACGAGCAGTACTTC. It yields the protein CASSESSAGGYEQYF.

This clonotype was counted between two and nine times. This chain connects TRBV20-1 to TRBJ2-7; D perhaps matches TRBD1 (6 bases). CDR3 length: 14 amino acids. The germline V gene encodes CDR1 DFQATT and CDR2 SNEGSKA (reference sequence). V lost 4 bases and J lost 4, with 17 bases in between. CDR3 nucleotides: TGCAGTGCTACCGAAACCGGGACAAATTACGAGCAGTACTTC. This encodes CSATETGTNYEQYF.

This chain connects TRBV7-2 to TRBJ1-1; D is ambiguous. The CDR3 covers 13 residues. Trimming took 5 bases from V and 4 from J, leaving 11 bases between them. From germline, CDR1 is SGHTA and CDR2 FQGNSA. CDR3 bases: TGTGCCAGCAGCACACGGAGTATCACTGAAGCTTTCTTT. Protein product: CASSTRSITEAFF.

The V gene is TRBV7-2, the J gene TRBJ2-7; 7 bases are a match to TRBD1. The CDR3 loop spans 13 amino acids. Germline V gives CDR1 SGHTA, CDR2 FQGNSA. J lost 4 bases, V lost 5 bases, and 5 bases had no gene match. The DNA of the CDR3 is TGTGCCAGCAGCCAAGGGACAGCGTACGAGCAGTACGTC. Encoded protein: CASSQGTAYEQYV.

This clonotype was counted between two and nine times. The chain employs TRBV20-1 and TRBJ1-5, with D maybe TRBD1 (5 bases). The length of the CDR3 is 14 residues. Germline CDR1 DFQATT, CDR2 SNEGSKA (reference sequence). With 5 bases removed from V and 1 base from J, the gap between germline ends came to 12 bases. The DNA of the CDR3 is TGCAGTGCTGCGGGGGACTTCAGCAATCAGCCCCAGCATTTT. Its translation: CSAAGDFSNQPQHF.